This T cell receptor beta chain was retrieved from a study of CD8 T cells in Susac syndrome. The RNA input was roughly 0.45 to 1 ug, and it was reverse transcribed with random hexamers. The method of amplification for TCR beta CDR3 was immunoSEQ multiplex PCR, covering 54 Vbeta and 13 Jbeta. TCRdb re-derived calls from the immunoSEQ multiplex PCR reads in MiXCR, one entry per CDR3 protein. Of around 200,000 distinct CDR3 sequences detected, 90% to 95% appear once; the ten largest clones hold 0.08% to 0.11%. CDR1 and CDR2 (germline): MNHEY, SMNVEV (reference sequence). This CDR3 region has 13 residues. V gave up 5 bases and J gave up 8 bases, with 12 bases separating them. Sequencing of TCR beta drew on CD8+ and CD4+ T cells from blood. Controls matched for age and sex were healthy donors. Negative isolation was applied to CD8+ and CD4+ T cells, and FACS enrichment was applied to TEMRA cells.

The TCR sequence derives from a human donor in good health. Sequencing was carried out using CD4+ T cells from PBMCs. V and J are TRBV27 and TRBJ1-4; D not certain. CDR3 DNA: TGTGCCAGCAGTCAAAGGAACTTAGAAAAACTGTTTTTT. It encodes CASSQRNLEKLFF. Together with reference TRBV27 and TRBJ1-4, the CDR3 gives the full variable domain: EAQVTQNPRYLITVTGKKLTVTCSQNMNHEYMSWYRQDPGLGLRQIYYSMNVEVTDKGDVPEGYKVSRKEKRNFPLILESPSPNQTSLYFCASSQRNLEKLFFGSGTQLSVL.